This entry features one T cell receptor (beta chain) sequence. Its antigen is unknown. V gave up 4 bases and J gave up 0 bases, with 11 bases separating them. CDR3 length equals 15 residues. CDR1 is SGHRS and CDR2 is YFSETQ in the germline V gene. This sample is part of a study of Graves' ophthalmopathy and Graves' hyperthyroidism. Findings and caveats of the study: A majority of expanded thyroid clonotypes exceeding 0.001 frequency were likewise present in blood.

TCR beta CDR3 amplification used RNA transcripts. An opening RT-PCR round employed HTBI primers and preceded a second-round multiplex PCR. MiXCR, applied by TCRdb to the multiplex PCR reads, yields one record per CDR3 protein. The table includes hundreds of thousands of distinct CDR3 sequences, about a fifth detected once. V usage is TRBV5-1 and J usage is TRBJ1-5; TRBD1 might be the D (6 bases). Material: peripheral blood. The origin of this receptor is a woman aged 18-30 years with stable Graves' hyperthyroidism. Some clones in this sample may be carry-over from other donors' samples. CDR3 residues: CASSRTVNSNQPQHF. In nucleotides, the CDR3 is TGCGCCAGCAGCCGGACAGTAAATAGCAATCAGCCCCAGCATTTT.